Below, 18 T cell receptor beta chains from the same sample are listed, as sequenced in a study of cytomegalovirus exposure and HLA in healthy donors. Primers: 60 Vbeta forward and 13 Jbeta reverse. Assay used: immunoSEQ multiplex PCR; TCRdb lists only in-frame clones, some missing. The table shows about 130,000 clones, with around 80% occurring only once. Sequencing was performed on PBMCs. The receptors shown here come from a female donor in good health and CMV-seronegative.

The rearrangement links TRBV19 to TRBJ2-2, with 8 bases lining up with TRBD1. Germline values: CDR1 LNHDA, CDR2 SQIVND (reference sequence). After removal of 7 bases from V and 3 bases from J, the junction contained 7 bases not matched to a gene. The CDR3 consists of 15 residues. The CDR3 region is CASNQGAVYTGELFF. DNA for the CDR3: TGTGCCAGTAATCAGGGGGCAGTGTACACCGGGGAGCTGTTTTTT.

The rearrangement uses TRBV28 and TRBJ2-1, with 7 bases aligning to TRBD2. The J segment lost 3 bases and the V segment lost 8 bases, leaving 1 base of the junction unmatched. Germline V gene lookup returns CDR1 MDHEN and CDR2 SYDVKM. The CDR3 is made up of 12 amino acids. The CDR3 DNA reads as TGTGCCAGCGGGAGGGACTACAATGAGCAGTTCTTC. This translates into CASGRDYNEQFF.

This CDR3 is CSVGGQALSYEQYF. The DNA for the CDR3 is TGCAGCGTTGGGGGACAGGCCCTTTCCTACGAGCAGTACTTC. This sequence joins TRBV29-1 and TRBJ2-7, with TRBD1 matching 8 bases. V lost 4 bases to trimming and J lost 1 base; unmatched junction nucleotides: 6. The germline gives CDR1 SQVTM, CDR2 ANQGSEA. CDR3 length equals 14 residues.

This chain connects TRBV9 to TRBJ2-1; 7 positions match TRBD1. This CDR3 is built from 16 residues. V lost 0 bases and J lost 0; bases outside the gene matches: 3. CDR1 and CDR2 from the germline V gene are SGDLS and YYNGEE. CDR3 sequence (DNA): TGTGCCAGCAGCGTAGTGGGGACAGCCTCCTACAATGAGCAGTTCTTC. The encoded protein is CASSVVGTASYNEQFF. The full variable domain, completed using reference TRBV9 and TRBJ2-1, is DSGVTQTPKHLITATGQRVTLRCSPRSGDLSVYWYQQSLDQGLQFLIQYYNGEERAKGNILERFSAQQFPDLHSELNLSSLELGDSALYFCASSVVGTASYNEQFFGPGTRLTVL.

In its sample, this clone was seen a few times. This chain joins TRBV5-4 and TRBJ2-1, with 14 bases aligning to TRBD2. V lost 2 bases, J lost 7 bases, and 5 bases stayed unmatched. The CDR3 is 16 residues long. The germline V gene has CDR1 SGHNT and CDR2 YYREEE (reference sequence). The CDR3 is CASSFPGLAGENEQFF. The CDR3 DNA reads as TGTGCCAGCAGCTTCCCGGGACTAGCGGGAGAAAATGAGCAGTTCTTC.

The gene calls are TRBV6-5 and TRBJ1-6, with TRBD1 identical over 7 bases. Germline CDR1 MNHEY, CDR2 SVGAGI. J was trimmed by 12 bases and V by 0 bases; bases with no gene match: 8. The CDR3 sequence is 15 residues long. The CDR3 reads CASSYSTGLSLPLHF. The CDR3 nucleotides are TGTGCCAGCAGTTACTCGACAGGGCTCTCCTTACCCCTCCACTTT.

The chain is built from TRBV19 and TRBJ2-1; 7 bases align to TRBD1. Per the germline V gene, CDR1 is LNHDA and CDR2 is SQIVND (reference sequence). The CDR3 totals 13 residues. V dropped 3 bases and J dropped 9; count of bases not matched to a gene: 5. CDR3 nucleotide sequence: TGTGCCAGTAGTATCCAGGGGGTCGGTGAGCAGTTCTTC. This translates into CASSIQGVGEQFF.

J is TRBJ1-6 and V is TRBV5-1; D is possibly TRBD1 (6 bases). V was clipped by 2 bases and J by 5 bases, with 8 bases between them. The CDR3 sequence is 14 residues long. Germline lookup yields CDR1 SGHRS and CDR2 YFSETQ. CDR3 in DNA: TGCGCCAGCAGCTTATCAGGGGATAATTCACCCCTCCACTTT. This encodes CASSLSGDNSPLHF.

The chain employs TRBV4-3 and TRBJ2-2, with TRBD2 as a possible D gene (6 bases). Germline assignment: CDR1 LGHNA and CDR2 YSLEER. The CDR3 extends over 16 amino acids. The V end was cut by 4 bases, the J end by 4 bases, with 16 bases between. The CDR3 DNA sequence: TGCGCCAGCAGCCTGGGCGGGACTCCGGGCACCGGGGAGCTGTTTTTT. The encoded protein is CASSLGGTPGTGELFF.

A single count supports this clone. The chain couples TRBV7-9 to TRBJ1-4; 7 nucleotides line up with TRBD1. V lost 5 bases and J lost 7; bases outside the gene matches: 13. The CDR3 contains 16 residues. Germline CDR1 and CDR2: SEHNR and FQNEAQ (reference sequence). In DNA form, the CDR3 reads TGTGCCAGCAGCCGAAACGAGGGGGCAGGAGGTGAAAAACTGTTTTTT. This codes for CASSRNEGAGGEKLFF.

The V gene is TRBV4-2, the J gene TRBJ1-4; D uncertain. Germline CDR1 and CDR2: LGHNA and YNFKEQ. The CDR3 is 15 amino acids. V lost 6 bases and J lost 6, with 17 bases in between. CDR3 coding DNA: TGTGCCAGCAGTCGTACGGACGGGGAACATGAAAAACTGTTTTTT. This codes for CASSRTDGEHEKLFF.

The chain is built from TRBV30 and TRBJ2-3, with 11 bases fitting TRBD2. CDR1 and CDR2 from the germline V gene are GTSNPN and SVGIG (reference sequence). V was pared by 5 bases and J by 2 bases, with 3 bases of the junction left unmatched. There are 14 residues in the CDR3. CDR3 DNA sequence: TGTGCCTGGGAGGGACTAGCGGCCACAGATACGCAGTATTTT. Amino acid sequence: CAWEGLAATDTQYF.

This clone was detected only a few times. The CDR3 loop is CASSQDHKRELPQYF. The CDR3 DNA sequence: TGCGCCAGCAGCCAAGACCACAAGAGGGAACTACCGCAGTATTTT. The chain joins TRBV4-3 to TRBJ2-3; perhaps TRBD2 as D (5 bases). CDR1 LGHNA and CDR2 YSLEER come from the germline V gene. V lost 0 bases and J 10 bases, leaving 17 bases between the germline ends. This CDR3 has 15 residues.

The V gene is TRBV28, the J gene TRBJ2-3, with 16 bases identical to TRBD2. V trimming: 6 bases; J trimming: 9 bases; junction bases outside the gene matches: 12. CDR1 is MDHEN and CDR2 is SYDVKM in the germline V gene. CDR3 length equals 17 residues. The CDR3 is CASSSGTSGRAGETQYF. In nucleotides, the CDR3 is TGTGCCAGCAGCTCCGGGACTAGCGGGAGGGCCGGGGAGACGCAGTATTTT.

The rearrangement links TRBV28 to TRBJ2-7, with 13 bases that match TRBD2. The V gene's germline CDR1 is MDHEN and CDR2 SYDVKM. V was pared by 6 bases and J by 6 bases, with 11 bases of the junction left unmatched. The CDR3 spans 16 residues. The CDR3 protein is CASRRRGTSGESEQYF. The CDR3 DNA sequence: TGTGCCAGCAGGCGCCGCGGGACTAGCGGGGAAAGCGAGCAGTACTTC.

This chain joins TRBV28 and TRBJ1-1, with TRBD1 matching 7 bases. V lost 6 bases, J lost 4 bases, and 5 bases stayed unmatched. Germline loops: CDR1 MDHEN, CDR2 SYDVKM. This CDR3 has 13 amino acids. CDR3 protein: CASSSDRATEAFF. The CDR3 nucleotides are TGTGCCAGCAGCTCAGACAGGGCCACTGAAGCTTTCTTT.

The V call is TRBV6-5, the J call TRBJ2-5; 8 bases are a match to TRBD1. This CDR3 comprises 14 residues. Per germline, CDR1 MNHEY and CDR2 SVGAGI. Losses at the gene ends were 4 bases for V and 1 base for J; bases not matched to a gene: 2. CDR3 sequence: CASSSGTGQETQYF. The DNA for the CDR3 is TGTGCCAGCAGTTCAGGGACAGGCCAAGAGACCCAGTACTTC.

The chain employs TRBV5-6 and TRBJ2-7, with 8 nucleotides matching TRBD1. V lost 3 bases, J lost 3 bases, and 2 bases stayed unmatched. This CDR3 comprises 13 residues. Germline loops: CDR1 SGHDT, CDR2 YYEEEE. CDR3 nucleotide sequence: TGTGCCAGCAGCTGGGACAGGAACTACGAGCAGTACTTC. Residues: CASSWDRNYEQYF.